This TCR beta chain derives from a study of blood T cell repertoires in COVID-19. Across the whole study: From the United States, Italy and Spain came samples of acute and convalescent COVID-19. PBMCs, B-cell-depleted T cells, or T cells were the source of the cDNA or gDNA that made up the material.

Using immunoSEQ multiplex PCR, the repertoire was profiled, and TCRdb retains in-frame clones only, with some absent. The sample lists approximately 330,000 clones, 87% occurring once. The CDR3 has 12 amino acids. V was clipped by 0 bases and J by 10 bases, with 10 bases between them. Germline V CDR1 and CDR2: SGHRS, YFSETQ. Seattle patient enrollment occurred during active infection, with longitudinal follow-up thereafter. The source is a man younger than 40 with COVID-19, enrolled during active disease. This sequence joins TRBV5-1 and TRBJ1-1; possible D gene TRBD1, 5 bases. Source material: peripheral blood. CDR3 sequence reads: CASSLVGGAAFF. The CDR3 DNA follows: TGCGCCAGCAGCTTGGTCGGAGGGGCAGCTTTCTTT.